This is a list of T cell receptor beta chains from one sample in a study of beta chain features in type 1 diabetes. TCRdb's table, derived via immunoSEQ multiplex PCR, lists solely in-frame clones and lacks some. The repertoire holds hundreds of thousands of clones, with about 10% as singletons. The specimen sequenced was naive CD4+ T cells from blood. All receptors derive from a woman in her late teens or twenties in good health. Both conserved end residues are part of each CDR3. Fields, in order: D gene, J gene, V gene, clone size, CDR3 DNA, CDR3 protein. A D gene is named only where the DNA matches it firmly. The size of a clone is reported for some rows only, either as once, few or many, or as a class for expanded clones.

>TRBD1|TRBJ1-5|TRBV5-1|-
TGCGCCAGCAGCATGACAGGGGGTCCCTATCAGCCCCAGCATTTT
CASSMTGGPYQPQHF
>-|TRBJ2-3|TRBV5-1|few
TGCGCCAGCAGCTTGTCCTCTATGGATACGCAGTATTTT
CASSLSSMDTQYF
>-|TRBJ1-1|TRBV11-3|few
TGTGCCAGCAGCTTTTGGATGAACACTGAAGCTTTCTTT
CASSFWMNTEAFF
>TRBD1|TRBJ2-5|TRBV4-3|-
TGCGCCAGCAGCCAAGAAGGATCGTCCACAGGGGCCAGGGCCCAGTACTTC
CASSQEGSSTGARAQYF
>-|TRBJ2-4|TRBV18|-
TGTGCCAGCTCACCGCTCGGCCTTCGACAGGGAGGCATTCAGTACTTC
CASSPLGLRQGGIQYF
>-|TRBJ1-2|TRBV9|-
TGTGCCAGCAGCCCCGGACAGACCTATGGCTACACCTTC
CASSPGQTYGYTF
>-|TRBJ1-3|TRBV4-1|few
TGCGCCAGCAGCCAAGACCACGGCTCTGGAAACACCATATATTTT
CASSQDHGSGNTIYF
>TRBD1|TRBJ2-5|TRBV6-6|few
TGTGCCAGCATGGGACAGGGGGCTGAGACCCAGTACTTC
CASMGQGAETQYF
>TRBD1|TRBJ1-4|TRBV7-9|-
TGTGCCAGCAGCGTACAGGGGGGGCGAGAAAAACTGTTTTTT
CASSVQGGREKLFF
>-|TRBJ2-1|TRBV18|-
TGTGCCAGCTCTTCACAGGGCCCTGAGCAGTTCTTC
CASSSQGPEQFF
>-|TRBJ1-2|TRBV4-1|few
TGCGCCAGCAGCCAAACATCCTATGGCTACACCTTC
CASSQTSYGYTF
>-|TRBJ1-1|TRBV29-1|-
TGCAAGGGACGGTTAAACACTGAAGCTTTCTTT
CKGRLNTEAFF
>TRBD2|TRBJ2-1|TRBV7-2|few
TGTGCCAGCAGCTTAGCCCCTAGCGGGAGGGCCGGGGTTGAGCAGTTCTTC
CASSLAPSGRAGVEQFF
>-|TRBJ1-5|TRBV5-1|few
TGCGCCAGCAGCTTGGTTTCGGGGCCCTCCCAGCCCCAGCATTTT
CASSLVSGPSQPQHF
>-|TRBJ2-1|TRBV29-1|-
TGCAGCGTTCCCTACGGGACAAAATACAATGAGCAGTTCTTC
CSVPYGTKYNEQFF
>-|TRBJ2-5|TRBV9|-
TGTGCCAGCAGCGTAAGGGGCCAAGAGACCCAGTACTTC
CASSVRGQETQYF
>TRBD1|TRBJ2-2|TRBV27|-
TGTGCCAGCAGTCTGAACGGGGCGACAGGGCTAGGCGGGGAGCTGTTTTTT
CASSLNGATGLGGELFF
>-|TRBJ2-5|TRBV27|-
TGTGCCAGCAGTTTAGGGGCGCGACCAGAGACCCAGTACTTC
CASSLGARPETQYF
>TRBD2|TRBJ2-7|TRBV7-9|few
TGTGCCAGCAGATATAGCGGGAGCATATCCTACGAGCAGTACTTC
CASRYSGSISYEQYF
>-|TRBJ2-7|TRBV20-1|few
TGCAGTGCTAGAGTCCAGGCCGAGCAGTACTTC
CSARVQAEQYF
>-|TRBJ2-3|TRBV25-1|-
TGTGCCTCAAGGGGGTATACGCAGTATTTT
CASRGYTQYF
>TRBD1|TRBJ2-1|TRBV5-1|-
TGCGCCAGCAGCCAGGGACAGGGTTACAATGAGCAGTTCTTC
CASSQGQGYNEQFF
>-|TRBJ2-3|TRBV5-4|-
TGTGCCAGCAGGCCGACTCCTGCCACAGATACGCAGTATTTT
CASRPTPATDTQYF
>TRBD1|TRBJ2-5|TRBV29-1|many
TGCAGCGTTCGCAGGGGGCAAGAGACCCAGTACTTC
CSVRRGQETQYF
>-|TRBJ1-5|TRBV15|few
TGTGCCACCAGCAGAGTTGAGGGCCCGTATCAGCCCCAGCATTTT
CATSRVEGPYQPQHF
>TRBD2|TRBJ2-1|TRBV5-1|few
TGCGCCAGCAGCTGGCCCGGGACTAGCGACTACAATGAGCAGTTCTTC
CASSWPGTSDYNEQFF
>-|TRBJ1-3|TRBV27|-
TGTGCCAGCATACGGGACAAGAAGACAGGAAACACCATATATTTT
CASIRDKKTGNTIYF
>-|TRBJ1-1|TRBV7-9|few
TGTGCCAGCAGCTTCGCCCGCACTGAAGCTTTCTTT
CASSFARTEAFF
>-|TRBJ1-1|TRBV29-1|-
TGCAGCGTTTCCCCCGGACGTGAAGCTTTCTTT
CSVSPGREAFF
>TRBD1|TRBJ2-3|TRBV9|few
TGTGCCAGCAGCGTAGACGGCCGCCCTAGGACAGGGGCAGATACGCAGTATTTT
CASSVDGRPRTGADTQYF
>TRBD1|TRBJ1-1|TRBV19|few
TGTGCCAGTTTTGACAGGGCTGAAGCTTTCTTT
CASFDRAEAFF
>TRBD2|TRBJ2-3|TRBV7-2|few
TGTGCCAGCAGCTTACGGCGGGGGGGCCTAAATACGCAGTATTTT
CASSLRRGGLNTQYF
>-|TRBJ2-5|TRBV18|-
TGTGCCAGCTCCAGTTCAGCGGCCCAAGAGACCCAGTACTTC
CASSSSAAQETQYF
>-|TRBJ2-6|TRBV5-1|few
TGCGCCAGCAGCACCTCCTCAGGGGCAGGGGCCAACGTCCTGACTTTC
CASSTSSGAGANVLTF
>TRBD2|TRBJ2-1|TRBV7-2|many
TGTGCCAGCAGCTTACAAGGACTAGCAGGGAATGAGCAGTTCTTC
CASSLQGLAGNEQFF
>-|TRBJ1-1|TRBV29-1|-
TGCAGCGTGGCCTCGGGGGGGGACACTGAAGCTTTCTTT
CSVASGGDTEAFF
>TRBD1|TRBJ2-5|TRBV7-2|-
TGTGCCAGCAGCACTCCGGGACAGGGGGTCCGGCACCAGTACTTC
CASSTPGQGVRHQYF
>TRBD2|TRBJ2-3|TRBV7-8|few
TGTGCCAGCAGCTTACTAGCGGGAGAGGCAGATACGCAGTATTTT
CASSLLAGEADTQYF
>-|TRBJ2-5|TRBV5-1|few
TGCGCCAGCAGCTTGGGGGGACAAGAAGAGACCCAGTACTTC
CASSLGGQEETQYF
>TRBD1|TRBJ1-2|TRBV27|-
TGTGCCAGCAGTACGGGACAGCGGGCGTATGATGGCTACACCTTC
CASSTGQRAYDGYTF
>-|TRBJ2-5|TRBV5-1|-
TGCGCCAGCAGCGAGGGCCAAGAGACCCAGTACTTC
CASSEGQETQYF
>-|TRBJ2-3|TRBV28|-
TGTGCCAGCAGTTTATCAATCCTAGGCACAGATACGCAGTATTTT
CASSLSILGTDTQYF
>-|TRBJ2-7|TRBV7-2|-
TGTGCCAGCAGGGTCCGCCACGGGAGCGCTTACGAGCAGTACTTC
CASRVRHGSAYEQYF
>-|TRBJ1-1|TRBV5-4|few
TGTGCCAGCAGCTTGGCCTTTGGGATCACTGAAGCTTTCTTT
CASSLAFGITEAFF
>-|TRBJ2-4|TRBV25-1|-
TGTGCCAGCAGTGCGGACTCAGACATTCAGTACTTC
CASSADSDIQYF
>-|TRBJ2-1|TRBV5-1|-
TGCGCCAGCAGCCAGCAGGGACCGTACAATGAGCAGTTCTTC
CASSQQGPYNEQFF
>-|TRBJ1-1|TRBV2|-
TGTGCCAGCAGCGTTAGAGCCGGCACTGAAGCTTTCTTT
CASSVRAGTEAFF
>-|TRBJ2-5|TRBV28|-
TGTGCCACCGGACGTGGGACGGAGACCCAGTACTTC
CATGRGTETQYF
>-|TRBJ2-3|TRBV7-9|-
TGTGCCAGCAGCTTAGGACAGAGCACAGATACGCAGTATTTT
CASSLGQSTDTQYF